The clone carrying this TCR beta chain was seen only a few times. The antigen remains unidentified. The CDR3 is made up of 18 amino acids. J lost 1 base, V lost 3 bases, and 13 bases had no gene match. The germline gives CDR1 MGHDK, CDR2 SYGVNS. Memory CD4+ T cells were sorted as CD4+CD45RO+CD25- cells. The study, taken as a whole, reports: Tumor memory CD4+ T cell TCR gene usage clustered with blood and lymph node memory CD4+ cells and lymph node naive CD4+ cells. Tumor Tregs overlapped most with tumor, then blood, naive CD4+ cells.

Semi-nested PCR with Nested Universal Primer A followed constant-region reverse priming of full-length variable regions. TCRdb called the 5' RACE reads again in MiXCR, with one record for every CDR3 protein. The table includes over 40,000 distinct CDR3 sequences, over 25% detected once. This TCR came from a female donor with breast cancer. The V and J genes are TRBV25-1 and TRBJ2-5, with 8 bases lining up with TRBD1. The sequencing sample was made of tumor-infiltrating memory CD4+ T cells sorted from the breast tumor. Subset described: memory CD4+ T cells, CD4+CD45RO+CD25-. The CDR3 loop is CASSDLLQQGVSQETQYF. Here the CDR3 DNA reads TGTGCCAGCAGTGACCTTCTTCAACAGGGGGTTTCCCAAGAGACCCAGTACTTC.